What follows are 8 T cell receptor beta chains derived from one specimen sequenced in a study of cytomegalovirus exposure and HLA in healthy donors. Here immunoSEQ multiplex PCR was the method, and the copy in TCRdb shows in-frame clones only, minus some. Of 75,000 to 100,000 clones in the sample, approximately 96% are singletons; the top ten hold 0.78%. Sequenced material: PBMCs. The source of these receptors is a man aged 18 to 30 in good health and CMV-seronegative.

This chain links TRBV5-1 with TRBJ2-4; 10 nucleotides align to TRBD1. Germline CDR1 and CDR2: SGHRS and YFSETQ. This CDR3 has 17 residues. J lost 2 bases, V lost 3 bases, and 8 bases had no gene match. The CDR3 DNA is TGCGCCAGCAGCTCCTCCGGGACAGGGGTGTCCAAAAACATTCAGTACTTC. This encodes CASSSSGTGVSKNIQYF. Together with reference TRBV5-1 and TRBJ2-4, the CDR3 gives the full variable domain: KAGVTQTPRYLIKTRGQQVTLSCSPISGHRSVSWYQQTPGQGLQFLFEYFSETQRNKGNFPGRFSGRQFSNSRSEMNVSTLELGDSALYLCASSSSGTGVSKNIQYFGAGTRLSVL.

V is TRBV7-2 and J is TRBJ1-3; D is perhaps TRBD1 (6 bases). Trimming took off 4 bases at V and 0 bases at J, with 10 bases between the two ends. The CDR3 consists of 15 residues. CDR1 SGHTA and CDR2 FQGNSA come from the germline V gene. The CDR3 region is CASSSDRFSGNTIYF. The CDR3 nucleotides read TGTGCCAGCAGCTCCGACAGGTTCTCTGGAAACACCATATATTTT.

The gene calls are TRBV21-1 and TRBJ2-7; the table calls TRBD2, which could not be checked here. TRBV21-1 is an annotated pseudogene. This CDR3 has 14 amino acids. The CDR3 is CASSKDEDFYEQYV. The CDR3 DNA follows: TGTGCCAGCAGCAAAGATGAGGACTTCTACGAGCAGTACGTC.

A single count supports this clone. The genes are TRBV10-1 and TRBJ1-2; 12 nucleotides line up with TRBD1. Germline V gene sequence: CDR1 WNHNN, CDR2 SYGVQD (reference sequence). The CDR3 has 17 amino acids. J gave up 2 bases and V 6 bases, and 10 bases lay outside the gene matches. The DNA for the CDR3 is TGCGCCAGCAGGGGACAGGGGGCCCAGGAAGTCAACTATGGCTACACCTTC. Translated: CASRGQGAQEVNYGYTF.

This chain connects TRBV9 to TRBJ2-1; D remains ambiguous. The germline V gene has CDR1 SGDLS and CDR2 YYNGEE. Trimming stripped 0 bases from V and 9 bases from J, with 16 bases between. This CDR3 has 15 amino acids. The CDR3 coding sequence is TGTGCCAGCAGCGTAGCTCTTGGTGGAAGGAGTGAGCAGTTCTTC. Translated: CASSVALGGRSEQFF.

The chain employs TRBV29-1 and TRBJ2-5; 10 nucleotides agree with TRBD2. CDR3 size: 14 residues. Germline V lookup: CDR1 SQVTM, CDR2 ANQGSEA. The trim removed 4 bases at V and 2 bases at J, leaving 4 bases unmatched. The DNA for the CDR3 is TGCAGCGTTGTTGCTAGCGGGAGACAAGAGACCCAGTACTTC. Translation: CSVVASGRQETQYF.

This chain connects TRBV10-1 to TRBJ1-3; possibly TRBD1 for D (5 bases). Germline assignment: CDR1 WNHNN and CDR2 SYGVQD (reference sequence). Trimming removed 3 bases at V and 0 bases at J, with 9 bases between. There are 15 residues in the CDR3. CDR3: CASSDTDTSGNTIYF. In DNA, the CDR3 is TGCGCCAGCAGTGATACGGACACCTCTGGAAACACCATATATTTT.

The rearrangement links TRBV5-6 to TRBJ2-7; 7 bases line up with TRBD1. Germline V CDR1 and CDR2: SGHDT, YYEEEE. Trimming removed 4 bases from V and 2 bases from J; junction bases left unmatched: 9. The CDR3 consists of 15 residues. Here the CDR3 DNA reads TGTGCCAGCAGCAGTGGACAGGTTTTCCCCTACGAGCAGTACGTC. This gives the protein CASSSGQVFPYEQYV.